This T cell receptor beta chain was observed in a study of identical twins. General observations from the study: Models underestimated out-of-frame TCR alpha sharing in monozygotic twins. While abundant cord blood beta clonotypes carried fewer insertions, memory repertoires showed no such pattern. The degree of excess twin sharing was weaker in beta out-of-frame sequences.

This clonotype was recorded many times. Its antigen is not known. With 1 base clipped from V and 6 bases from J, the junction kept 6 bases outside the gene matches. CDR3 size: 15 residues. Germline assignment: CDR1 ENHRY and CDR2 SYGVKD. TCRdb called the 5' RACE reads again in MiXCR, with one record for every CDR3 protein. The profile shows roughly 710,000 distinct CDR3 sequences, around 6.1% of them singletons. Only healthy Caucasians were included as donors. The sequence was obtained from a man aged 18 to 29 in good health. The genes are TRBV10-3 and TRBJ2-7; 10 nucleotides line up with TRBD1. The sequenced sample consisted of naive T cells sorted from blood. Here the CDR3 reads CAISEYGTGVSEQYF. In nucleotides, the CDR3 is TGTGCCATCAGTGAGTACGGGACAGGGGTTTCCGAGCAGTACTTC.